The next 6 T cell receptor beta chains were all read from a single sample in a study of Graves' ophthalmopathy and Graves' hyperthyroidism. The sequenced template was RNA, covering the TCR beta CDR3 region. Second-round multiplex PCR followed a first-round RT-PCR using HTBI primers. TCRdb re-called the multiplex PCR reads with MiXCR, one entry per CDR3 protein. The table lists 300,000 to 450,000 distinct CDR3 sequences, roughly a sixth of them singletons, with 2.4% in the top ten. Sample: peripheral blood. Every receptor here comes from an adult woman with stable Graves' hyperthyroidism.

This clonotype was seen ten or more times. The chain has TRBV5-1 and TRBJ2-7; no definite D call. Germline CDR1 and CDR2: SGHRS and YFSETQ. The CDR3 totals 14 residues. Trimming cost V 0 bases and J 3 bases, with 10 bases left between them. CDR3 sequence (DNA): TGCGCCAGCAGCTTGGCCCAAGGGTTCTACGAGCAGTACTTC. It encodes CASSLAQGFYEQYF.

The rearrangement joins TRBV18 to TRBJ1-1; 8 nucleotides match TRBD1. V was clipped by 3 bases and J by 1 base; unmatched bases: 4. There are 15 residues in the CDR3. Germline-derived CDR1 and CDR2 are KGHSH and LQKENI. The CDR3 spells CASSPGQVPNTEAFF. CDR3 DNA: TGTGCCAGCTCACCGGGACAGGTCCCGAACACTGAAGCTTTCTTT.

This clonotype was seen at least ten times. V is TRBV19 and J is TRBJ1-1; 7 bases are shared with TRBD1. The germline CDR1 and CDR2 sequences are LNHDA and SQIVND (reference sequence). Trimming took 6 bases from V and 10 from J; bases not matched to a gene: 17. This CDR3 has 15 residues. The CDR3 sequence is CASSNMGQGVGRAFF. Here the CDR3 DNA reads TGTGCCAGTAGCAATATGGGGCAGGGGGTTGGCAGAGCTTTCTTT.

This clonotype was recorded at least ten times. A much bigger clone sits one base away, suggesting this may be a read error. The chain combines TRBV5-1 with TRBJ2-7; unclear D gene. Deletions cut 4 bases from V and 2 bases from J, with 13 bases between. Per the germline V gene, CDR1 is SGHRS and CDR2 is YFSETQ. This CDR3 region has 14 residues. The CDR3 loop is CASSIRTEAYEQYF. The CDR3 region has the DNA TGCGCCAGCAGCATACGCACAGAGGCCTACGAGCAGTACTTC.

CDR3 coding DNA: TGTGCCAGCAGTTATAGCGGGTTTCAAGAGACCCAGTACTTC. Translating it yields CASSYSGFQETQYF. The chain recombines TRBV6-7 with TRBJ2-5; 7 bases map to TRBD2. TRBV6-7 is labeled an ORF, and its function is uncertain. V gave up 3 bases and J gave up 2 bases; unmatched junction bases: 3. The CDR3 extends over 14 amino acids.

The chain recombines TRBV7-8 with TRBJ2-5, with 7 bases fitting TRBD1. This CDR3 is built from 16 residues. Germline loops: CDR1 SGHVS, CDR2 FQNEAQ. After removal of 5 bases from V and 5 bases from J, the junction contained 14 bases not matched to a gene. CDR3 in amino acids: CASSRRPGQLEETQYF. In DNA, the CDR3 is TGTGCCAGCAGCCGAAGACCGGGACAGCTAGAGGAGACCCAGTACTTC.